This T cell receptor (beta chain) was observed in a study of T cell responses to AZD1222 COVID-19 vaccine. Sequencing used immunoSEQ multiplex PCR; TCRdb keeps in-frame clones, though not all of them. The sample has 65,000 to 80,000 clones; about 85% are singletons. This CDR3 has 14 residues. V lost 1 base, J lost 10 bases, and 11 bases lay in between. CDR1 is MNHNS, CDR2 SASEGT, per germline. This clonotype was sampled from an adult in good health. The chain links TRBV6-1 to TRBJ1-6, with a tentative D call TRBD1 (5 bases). This specimen was peripheral blood, taken on day 0 of AZD1222 vaccination. This CDR3 is CASSEVEGRSPLHF. The DNA for the CDR3 is TGTGCCAGCAGTGAAGTTGAGGGGCGGTCACCCCTCCACTTT.